This note documents a single T cell receptor beta chain sequence. Authors' data handling: The authors estimated nucleated cell counts from reference gene primer amplification. The table came from immunoSEQ multiplex PCR; TCRdb's copy has only in-frame clones and leaves some out. The V and J calls and the clone size are those of that table, but D and trimming were determined from the DNA. The sample lists roughly 190,000 clones; around 90% were seen once. This sample was taken from a study of blood T cell repertoires in COVID-19. At the level of the study: Both acute and convalescent COVID-19 samples were obtained from the United States, Italy and Spain.

The CDR3 has 14 residues. Looked up from germline, CDR1 is SGHTA and CDR2 is FQGNSA. V shed 5 bases and J shed 7 bases, with 15 bases lying between them. The chain couples TRBV7-2 to TRBJ2-1; TRBD1 might be the D (5 bases). Sequencing was performed on peripheral blood. This TCR was sampled from a man aged 40-55 years with active or convalescent COVID-19. The CDR3 DNA reads TGTGCCAGCAGCCCGAATCTCAGGGCAAATGAGCAGTTCTTC. Amino acids: CASSPNLRANEQFF.